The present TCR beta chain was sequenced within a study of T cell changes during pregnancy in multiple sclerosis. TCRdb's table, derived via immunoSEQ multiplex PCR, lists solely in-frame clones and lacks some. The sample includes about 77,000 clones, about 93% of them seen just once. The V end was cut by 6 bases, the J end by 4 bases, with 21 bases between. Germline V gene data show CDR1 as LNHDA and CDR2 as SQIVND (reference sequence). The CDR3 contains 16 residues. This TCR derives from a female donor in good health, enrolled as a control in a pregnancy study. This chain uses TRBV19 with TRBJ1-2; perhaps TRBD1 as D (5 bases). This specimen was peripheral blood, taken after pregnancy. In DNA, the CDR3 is TGTGCCAGTAGGGAACCGGGGACTGCTGGGTTCTATGGCTACACCTTC. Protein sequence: CASREPGTAGFYGYTF.